These 29 T cell receptor beta chains were all obtained from the same sample, sequenced in a study of immune evolution from preneoplasia to lung adenocarcinoma. Produced via immunoSEQ multiplex PCR; TCRdb's table is partial and in-frame only. The data show 25,000 to 30,000 clones, with just under 75% seen just once and under 7% held by the top ten. The sequencing input was FFPE invasive lung adenocarcinoma tissue. Receptors were obtained from a person between 55 and 70 years old with invasive lung adenocarcinoma. Some clones in this sample may be carry-over from other donors' samples.

The chain joins TRBV2 to TRBJ2-7; 8 nucleotides agree with TRBD2. The CDR3 has 13 residues. V lost 5 bases, J lost 9 bases, and 9 bases stayed unmatched. Germline V lookup: CDR1 SNHLY, CDR2 FYNNEI. This chain's CDR3 is CASSPGLTSGQYF. The CDR3, as DNA: TGTGCCAGCAGTCCGGGACTAACTAGCGGGCAGTACTTC.

This rearrangement joins TRBV2 to TRBJ2-7; D call uncertain. There are 14 residues in the CDR3. Germline assignment: CDR1 SNHLY and CDR2 FYNNEI. Trimming shortened V by 4 bases and J by 3 bases, and 13 bases separated the two germline ends. CDR3 DNA sequence: TGTGCCAGCAGTGGTAGTGGGTCTCTCTACGAGCAGTACTTC. It translates to CASSGSGSLYEQYF.

This sequence joins TRBV11-3 and TRBJ1-2, with a possible D match to TRBD1 (6 bases). Trimming took off 2 bases at V and 8 bases at J, with 15 bases between the two ends. The germline CDR1 and CDR2 sequences are SGHNT and YENEEA. The CDR3 extends over 14 amino acids. CDR3 region: CASSLPNQGNGYTF. CDR3 coding DNA: TGTGCCAGCAGCTTACCTAACCAGGGGAACGGCTACACCTTC.

The V and J genes are TRBV4-1 and TRBJ2-1; perhaps TRBD2 as D (6 bases). Germline-derived CDR1 and CDR2 are MGHRA and YSYEKL. The CDR3 length is 16 residues. Trimming removed 1 base at V and 6 bases at J, with 16 bases between. The CDR3, as DNA: TGCGCCAGCAGCCAAGTCTTTCGGGAGTTAACCAATGAGCAGTTCTTC. Protein: CASSQVFRELTNEQFF.

This clone occurred a few times. This sequence joins TRBV9 and TRBJ2-3, with unresolved D. The ends were cut back, 2 bases at V and 1 base at J, with 2 bases in the middle. The CDR3 is 12 amino acids. Germline values: CDR1 SGDLS, CDR2 YYNGEE. The CDR3 coding sequence is TGTGCCAGCAGCGTGGGCACAGATACGCAGTATTTT. It encodes CASSVGTDTQYF.

The CDR3 region is CASSLRPGQEGSYEQYF. In nucleotides, the CDR3 is TGCGCCAGCAGCCTAAGACCGGGACAGGAGGGCTCCTACGAGCAGTACTTC. The genes are TRBV5-1 and TRBJ2-7; 8 nucleotides align to TRBD1. J gave up 0 bases and V 4 bases, and 12 bases lay outside the gene matches. Germline lookup yields CDR1 SGHRS and CDR2 YFSETQ. The CDR3 spans 17 residues.

There are a few counts of this clone. The rearrangement links TRBV10-2 to TRBJ2-1; 10 bases agree with TRBD2. V lost 7 bases, J lost 6 bases, and 6 bases stayed unmatched. This CDR3 has 14 amino acids. Germline V gene sequence: CDR1 WSHSY, CDR2 SAAADI. CDR3 nucleotide sequence: TGCGCCAGCACGAGCGGGAGGGCCCGCAATGAGCAGTTCTTC. As protein: CASTSGRARNEQFF.

This chain joins TRBV10-2 and TRBJ2-7; 7 bases map to TRBD1. V shed 2 bases, J shed 4 bases, and the junction held 14 bases outside the gene matches. The CDR3 covers 17 residues. Germline V gene sequence: CDR1 WSHSY, CDR2 SAAADI. CDR3 bases: TGCGCCAGCAGTGAGACTAAGGGGGCTAGAGTCGGATACGAGCAGTACTTC. It translates to CASSETKGARVGYEQYF.

The rearrangement links TRBV7-2 to TRBJ2-5; possible D gene TRBD1, 7 bases. The germline V gene encodes CDR1 SGHTA and CDR2 FQGNSA. The CDR3 has 14 amino acids. V dropped 3 bases and J dropped 5 bases, with 13 bases sitting between them. The CDR3 coding sequence is TGTGCCAGCAGCTTCGGAGGGGGCCAGGAGACCCAGTACTTC. Its translation: CASSFGGGQETQYF.

This clone was found a few times. The CDR3 coding sequence is TGTGCCAGCAGCTTAGACGGGAGAGCAACTAATGAAAAACTGTTTTTT. Protein: CASSLDGRATNEKLFF. The V and J genes are TRBV7-2 and TRBJ1-4; D is unresolved. The CDR3 contains 16 residues. Trimming took 1 base from V and 0 from J, leaving 9 bases between them. CDR1 SGHTA and CDR2 FQGNSA come from the germline V gene.

The rearrangement joins TRBV7-3 to TRBJ2-1, with 9 nucleotides matching TRBD2. CDR3 length: 15 residues. V dropped 0 bases and J dropped 8; count of bases not matched to a gene: 5. CDR1 and CDR2 from the germline V gene are SGHTA and FQGTGA. This chain's CDR3 is CASSLTSGSLHEQFF. The CDR3 nucleotides read TGTGCCAGCAGCTTAACTAGCGGGAGTCTCCATGAGCAGTTCTTC.

The chain couples TRBV29-1 to TRBJ2-7, with D possibly called TRBD1 or TRBD2 (5 bases each). This CDR3 comprises 13 residues. Germline assignment: CDR1 SQVTM and CDR2 ANQGSEA. The germline V and J ends were trimmed by 5 bases and 4 bases, with 15 bases remaining between them. This chain's CDR3 is CSVCSPGTYEQYF. The CDR3 DNA follows: TGCAGCGTTTGTTCACCAGGGACGTACGAGCAGTACTTC.

This chain connects TRBV4-1 to TRBJ2-2; D possibly corresponds to TRBD2 (7 bases). The CDR3 runs to 15 residues. From germline, CDR1 is MGHRA and CDR2 YSYEKL. Trimming removed 4 bases from V and 4 bases from J, with 13 bases in between. The CDR3 sequence is CASSLLGGVTGELFF. CDR3 bases: TGCGCCAGCAGCCTGCTAGGGGGGGTCACCGGGGAGCTGTTTTTT.

The CDR3 DNA follows: TGCGCCAGCAGCTTGGGGGGCGAACAAACCTACAATGAGCAGTTCTTC. Encoded protein: CASSLGGEQTYNEQFF. The chain is built from TRBV5-1 and TRBJ2-1, with D perhaps TRBD1 (5 bases). V was trimmed by 0 bases and J by 2 bases, leaving 12 bases between them. The CDR3 loop spans 16 amino acids. CDR1 SGHRS and CDR2 YFSETQ come from the germline V gene.

This rearrangement joins TRBV6-5 to TRBJ2-2; maybe TRBD2 (5 bases). Germline CDR1 MNHEY, CDR2 SVGAGI. The CDR3 runs 15 residues. The V end was cut by 2 bases, the J end by 7 bases, with 14 bases between. The CDR3 here is CASSYGLTAGGELFF. DNA for the CDR3: TGTGCCAGCAGTTACGGGCTCACGGCGGGCGGGGAGCTGTTTTTT.

The chain uses TRBV6-5 and TRBJ1-3; D gene unclear. Germline loops: CDR1 MNHEY, CDR2 SVGAGI. V was cut by 3 bases and J by 8 bases, with 11 bases left in between. This CDR3 has 13 amino acids. The CDR3 DNA is TGTGCCAGCAGTTATGGGCCTTCCGACACCATATATTTT. Translating gives CASSYGPSDTIYF.

J is TRBJ2-6 and V is TRBV18; D not resolved. Germline V gene lookup returns CDR1 KGHSH and CDR2 LQKENI. The CDR3 sequence is 16 residues long. Deletions cut 2 bases from V and 0 bases from J, with 8 bases between. The DNA for the CDR3 is TGTGCCAGCTCACCAGCAGCCGGCTCTGGGGCCAACGTCCTGACTTTC. Translated: CASSPAAGSGANVLTF.

The V and J genes are TRBV5-1 and TRBJ2-2; 8 bases line up with TRBD1. Germline V gives CDR1 SGHRS, CDR2 YFSETQ. Unmatched junction bases numbered 5, after V lost 6 bases and J lost 4 bases. The CDR3 is 14 amino acids. The CDR3 loop is CASTTGVATGELFF. The CDR3 nucleotides are TGCGCCAGCACGACAGGGGTGGCCACCGGGGAGCTGTTTTTT.

The chain is built from TRBV30 and TRBJ2-5, with 7 bases that match TRBD2. The CDR3 consists of 15 residues. After removal of 2 bases from V and 5 bases from J, the junction contained 11 bases not matched to a gene. Germline V gives CDR1 GTSNPN, CDR2 SVGIG (reference sequence). The CDR3 bases are TGTGCCTGGAGTCCTTTGGGAGGGTCCCAGGAGACCCAGTACTTC. It is translated as CAWSPLGGSQETQYF.

V gene TRBV28 combines with J gene TRBJ2-7; D is tentatively TRBD1 or TRBD2 (5 bases each). V lost 7 bases to trimming and J lost 5 bases, with 9 bases between them. Germline CDR1 is MDHEN and CDR2 is SYDVKM. The CDR3 covers 11 residues. The CDR3 nucleotides read TGTGCCAGCATGGGGGTCCACGAGCAGTACTTC. Amino acids: CASMGVHEQYF.

This chain joins TRBV19 and TRBJ1-4; 7 bases fit TRBD1. Germline values: CDR1 LNHDA, CDR2 SQIVND (reference sequence). With 5 bases clipped from V and 6 bases from J, the junction kept 6 bases outside the gene matches. The CDR3 has 14 residues. CDR3 nucleotide sequence: TGTGCCAGTAGTTCCGGGACAGAGTATGAAAAACTGTTTTTT. Translating gives CASSSGTEYEKLFF.

The chain uses TRBV5-4 and TRBJ1-6; D is undetermined. Germline CDR1 reads SGHNT; CDR2 reads YYREEE (reference sequence). V was shortened by 3 bases and J by 9 bases, with 7 bases between the two germline ends. This CDR3 contains 12 residues. The CDR3 protein is CASSWGGSPLHF. The CDR3 coding sequence is TGTGCCAGCAGCTGGGGTGGTTCACCCCTCCACTTT. The full variable domain, rest sourced from reference TRBV5-4 and TRBJ1-6, is ETGVTQSPTHLIKTRGQQVTLRCSSQSGHNTVSWYQQALGQGPQFIFQYYREEENGRGNFPPRFSGLQFPNYSSELNVNALELDDSALYLCASSWGGSPLHFGNGTRLTVT.

This clone was observed a handful of times. The chain employs TRBV7-3 and TRBJ2-1; no clear D. This CDR3 contains 13 residues. Germline V CDR1 and CDR2: SGHTA, FQGTGA. Trimming pared 2 bases from V and 8 bases from J, leaving 10 bases between. The CDR3 DNA follows: TGTGCCAGCAGCTTAGGGTCGTGGGATGAGCAGTTCTTC. This codes for CASSLGSWDEQFF.

The chain has TRBV6-4 and TRBJ2-6; perhaps TRBD1 as D (5 bases). The CDR3 runs to 18 residues. V was pared by 4 bases and J by 0 bases, with 16 bases between. Germline CDR1 reads MRHNA; CDR2 reads SNTAGT. CDR3 DNA sequence: TGTGCCAGCAGTGTGAGCGACAGCACAAACTCTGGGGCCAACGTCCTGACTTTC. Translated: CASSVSDSTNSGANVLTF.

This clone was observed a handful of times. This chain uses TRBV30 with TRBJ2-1; D remains unclear. The germline V gene encodes CDR1 GTSNPN and CDR2 SVGIG (reference sequence). CDR3 length equals 13 residues. Trimming left V 3 bases short and J 8 bases short, with 14 bases between. CDR3 loop: CAWSHGTSDEQFF. As DNA, the CDR3 is TGTGCCTGGAGCCATGGAACATCCGATGAGCAGTTCTTC.

V and J are TRBV7-3 and TRBJ2-2, with unresolved D. CDR1 SGHTA and CDR2 FQGTGA come from the germline V gene. Trimming removed 0 bases from V and 3 bases from J, with 2 bases in between. CDR3 length equals 13 residues. The CDR3 region has the DNA TGTGCCAGCAGCTTAACTGACACCGGGGAGCTGTTTTTT. Its protein is CASSLTDTGELFF.

This clone was counted only a few times. The rearrangement uses TRBV19 and TRBJ2-1; D is perhaps TRBD2 (6 bases). Trimming cost V 7 bases and J 7 bases, with 20 bases left between them. This CDR3 contains 15 residues. CDR1 and CDR2 from the germline V gene are LNHDA and SQIVND (reference sequence). CDR3 sequence: CASTNERRELNEQFF. Written as DNA, the CDR3 is TGTGCCAGTACTAATGAGCGACGGGAGTTAAATGAGCAGTTCTTC.

The chain couples TRBV5-1 to TRBJ1-5, with D perhaps TRBD1 (5 bases). There are 14 residues in the CDR3. V gave up 0 bases and J gave up 7 bases, with 11 bases separating them. Germline CDR1 SGHRS, CDR2 YFSETQ. The CDR3 DNA reads TGCGCCAGCAGCTTGGGGGGAGGGACCCAGCCCCAGCATTTT. Protein: CASSLGGGTQPQHF.

A word on this clone: Its ends do not fully match the called genes, so a read error is possible. The CDR3 nucleotides are TGTGCCAGCAGGAAAACCGGAGGCCGTTACGAGCAGTACTTT. Translated: CASRKTGGRYEQYF. The chain is built from TRBV28 and TRBJ2-7, with D maybe TRBD2 (5 bases). Germline assignment: CDR1 MDHEN and CDR2 SYDVKM. The CDR3 runs to 14 residues.